Sequencing of this T cell receptor (beta chain) was carried out in a study of beta chain features in type 1 diabetes (dated by TCRdb to the late 2010s). About the full investigation: Mean age, gender distribution, total cell number and subset yield were not different between patients and healthy donors. A total of some 110 million sorted cells were examined across all samples, and the number of cells per subset was strongly correlated with RNA yield. The study compared TCRB repertoires of sorted circulating CD4+ T cell subsets between recently diagnosed type 1 diabetes patients and matched healthy donors. Regulatory and stem cell-like memory subsets were isolated from only 8 patients and about eight healthy donors, whereas naive and central memory subsets came from all 30 or so donors. Points the paper makes about the study in general: In all four CD4+ subsets, TCRB CDR3 length was moderately but significantly shorter in type 1 diabetes patients. PCR may preferentially amplify shorter templates, but because patient and control samples were amplified and corrected together, any resulting skew would affect both groups equally. The naive, central memory and regulatory TCRB repertoires appeared to resemble one another more closely among patients than among healthy donors. At VDJ recombination sites, type 1 diabetes patients had fewer insertions and more deleted nucleotides, which implies abnormalities in thymic rearrangement. Because cDNA was sequenced instead of genomic DNA, highly expressing activated cells could be over-represented, though the groups showed no difference in activation or CD3 levels. HLA sub-analyses involved small numbers of individuals, so any influence of HLA type on TCRB rearrangement remained unresolved.

The High Capacity cDNA Reverse Transcription Kit was used to reverse transcribe all of the isolated RNA, meaning that expressed TCRB transcripts were what got sequenced. Deep immunoSEQ sequencing was performed on naive, central memory and regulatory T cell samples, with an average of roughly 3.6 million total reads per sample. Sorted cells were lysed in RLT buffer, and RNA was extracted using DNase-treated RNeasy Micro or Mini kits according to cell number. Each cell subset was processed on its own to prevent cross-contamination, while patient and healthy donor samples were processed together. The immunoSEQ multiplex PCR was used to amplify TCRB sequences from cDNA, yielding 87-bp fragments that span the CDR3 region. Sequencing of the amplicons was performed on the Illumina HiSeq platform. The original methods were these. PCR bias was computationally corrected using synthetic template baselines, reads within Hamming distance 2 were collapsed, and singletons that could not be merged were discarded. Reads were aligned against IMGT so that V, D and J genes, CDR3 length and insertions or deletions at six rearrangement sites could be assigned. Within each subset, clonotype counts were normalized to sorted cell number, and only after that were true diversity and Gini coefficients computed with the tcR R package. The overlap coefficient, calculated on TCRB nucleotide sequences, was used to measure repertoire sharing. Out-of-frame TCRB sequences from naive cells were analyzed to stand in for the pre-selection repertoire. TCRdb stores this immuneACCESS table with in-frame sequences only. Part of the clones is absent; in the studies checked, under half of the shortfall reflects unresolved V genes, and no reason is known for the rest. The DNA was the basis for D and trimming; V, J and clone size are from that table. The sample data list about 160,000 clones, and over 55% of these were observed just once. 0.08% to 0.09% of the sample is in the top ten clones.

There are 14 amino acids in the CDR3, from cysteine to phenylalanine inclusive. The DNA shown is the 42-base CDR3, in frame from base 1. At the junction V is shortened by 0 bases and J by 3 bases, with 10 bases in between. Sequences SGHRS (CDR1) and YFSETQ (CDR2) are obtained from the germline V gene. A single peripheral blood draw of around 120 mL on average was collected from each donor into heparinised tubes. A BD FACSAria II was used to sort naive, central memory, regulatory and stem cell-like memory CD4+ T cells with a panel that included CD45RO, CCR7, CD25, CD127, CD95 and CD27. All sorted populations exceeded 95% purity. Right away, PBMCs were isolated by Lymphoprep density gradient centrifugation and were stained directly, with no culture step. So that batch effects would be minimized, each experiment stained and sorted samples in pairs, pairing one healthy donor with one patient. As regards this clone: Its antigen is unknown. Base qualities are not recorded, but no much larger clone differs from it by a single base.

Recombination linked TRBV5-1 to TRBJ2-7, with TRBD1 as a weak D call on 5 bases. The receptor was derived from a man aged 30 to 45 with type 1 diabetes. Source material: naive CD4+ T cells from blood. The meaning of the sample's cell subset or site label: true naive CD4+ T cells. The CDR3 reads CASSLATGNYEQYF. The DNA is as follows: TGCGCCAGCAGCTTGGCAACAGGAAACTACGAGCAGTACTTC.